This T cell receptor beta chain was profiled in a study of blood T cells in healthy people across ages. Germline lookup yields CDR1 LGHNA and CDR2 YSLEER. V lost 5 bases, J lost 1 base, and 7 bases stayed unmatched. The CDR3 loop spans 16 amino acids. Primers used in a second PCR of about 7 to 12 cycles were a sample-barcoded 5' primer and a J-beta primer mix. TCRdb independently ran MiXCR on the 5' RACE reads; one entry per CDR3 protein. The sample yields about 1.1 million distinct CDR3 sequences, roughly two fifths seen once. The sample consisted of blood. The TCR sequence derives from a man younger than 30 in good health. This rearrangement joins TRBV4-3 to TRBJ1-4; 7 bases agree with TRBD1. In nucleotides, the CDR3 is TGCGCCAGCAGCGACGGGACAGCTCGAACTAATGAAAAACTGTTTTTT. Translation: CASSDGTARTNEKLFF.